A single sample gave rise to the 27 T cell receptor beta chains below, sequenced in a study of blood T cell repertoires in COVID-19 (dated by TCRdb to about 2020). The receptor library was made with the immunoSEQ multiplex PCR assay. TCRdb holds this immuneACCESS table with in-frame rearrangements only. Some clones are missing; in checked studies, unresolved V genes explain under half, and the rest has no known cause. The sample table records around 20,000 clones; less than 95% of these occur just once. Of the sample, about 3.9% is held by the ten largest clones. Specimen: peripheral blood. Receptor source: a human donor in a cohort sampled during active COVID-19.

V and J are TRBV6-5 and TRBJ2-1, with D maybe TRBD2 (5 bases). With 6 bases removed from V and 3 bases from J, the gap between germline ends came to 15 bases. The CDR3 extends over 15 amino acids. The germline V gene encodes CDR1 MNHEY and CDR2 SVGAGI. The DNA of the CDR3 is TGTGCCAGCAGCTCTCCTTACGACTACTACAATGAGCAGTTCTTC. This encodes CASSSPYDYYNEQFF.

The V gene is TRBV18, the J gene TRBJ2-1, with D maybe TRBD1 (5 bases). The CDR3 loop spans 15 amino acids. Trimming took 2 bases from V and 8 from J, leaving 16 bases between them. CDR1 and CDR2 (germline): KGHSH, LQKENI. In nucleotides, the CDR3 is TGTGCCAGCTCACCAAGACAGCCTGGGGTGGATGAGCAGTTCTTC. Translation gives CASSPRQPGVDEQFF.

The V gene is TRBV24-1, the J gene TRBJ2-3, with TRBD1 identical over 7 bases. V was clipped by 7 bases and J by 0 bases; unmatched bases: 12. From germline, CDR1 is KGHDR and CDR2 SFDVKD. The CDR3 is 17 residues long. CDR3 loop: CATSESGRGSSTDTQYF. The CDR3 DNA reads as TGTGCCACCAGCGAGAGCGGCAGGGGGTCTAGCACAGATACGCAGTATTTT.

V is TRBV29-1 and J is TRBJ2-2, with D hard to call. V was clipped by 3 bases and J by 0 bases, with 5 bases between them. Germline V lookup: CDR1 SQVTM, CDR2 ANQGSEA. The CDR3 sequence is 13 residues long. Here the CDR3 DNA reads TGCAGCGTTGACCGGTCGAACACCGGGGAGCTGTTTTTT. Protein: CSVDRSNTGELFF.

The chain carries TRBV3-1 (or the pseudogene TRBV3-2) and TRBJ1-1, with a possible D match to TRBD1 (5 bases). CDR3 length equals 17 residues. The germline V gene has CDR1 LGHDT and CDR2 YNNKEL (reference sequence). Trimming shortened V by 1 base and J by 3 bases, and 18 bases separated the two germline ends. CDR3 nucleotide sequence: TGTGCCAGCAGCCAAGCATCGGGAAACCGGGGGGACACTGAAGCTTTCTTT. Translating gives CASSQASGNRGDTEAFF.

The CDR3 sequence: CASSGTGGTEAFF. CDR3 sequence (DNA): TGTGCCAGCAGCGGGACAGGGGGCACTGAAGCTTTCTTT. The chain recombines TRBV9 with TRBJ1-1, with TRBD1 matching over 10 bases. Germline V lookup: CDR1 SGDLS, CDR2 YYNGEE. The ends lost 3 bases at V and 4 bases at J; junction bases unmatched: 0. This CDR3 is built from 13 residues.

This clone was detected only a few times. Other DNA sequences within the sample encode an identical CDR3. J is TRBJ1-3 and V is TRBV9; D remains unclear. Trimming pared 7 bases from V and 4 bases from J, leaving 9 bases between. The germline gives CDR1 SGDLS, CDR2 YYNGEE. The CDR3 extends over 12 amino acids. The CDR3 coding sequence is TGTGCCAGCTCCCCCAGGGGAAACACCATATATTTT. It translates to CASSPRGNTIYF.

The chain recombines TRBV3-1 (or the pseudogene TRBV3-2) with TRBJ2-3, with 11 bases fitting TRBD2. The V gene end was trimmed by 1 base and the J gene end by 5 bases; junction bases not matched to a gene: 8. The CDR3 extends over 17 amino acids. Germline CDR1 reads LGHDT; CDR2 reads YNNKEL (reference sequence). The chain's CDR3 is CASSQGIAGGPVDTQYF. CDR3 DNA: TGTGCCAGCAGCCAAGGAATAGCGGGAGGGCCGGTAGATACGCAGTATTTT.

The chain links TRBV27 to TRBJ2-1; TRBD2 might be the D (6 bases). CDR3 length equals 15 residues. Trimming removed 8 bases at V and 2 bases at J, with 16 bases between. Germline V gene sequence: CDR1 MNHEY, CDR2 SMNVEV (reference sequence). The CDR3 reads CASCVSLAPYNEQFF. CDR3 coding DNA: TGTGCCAGCTGCGTGAGTCTAGCGCCCTACAATGAGCAGTTCTTC.

The rearrangement uses TRBV15 and TRBJ1-2; no definite D call. This CDR3 comprises 13 residues. V was shortened by 1 base and J by 6 bases, with 9 bases between the two germline ends. Germline-derived CDR1 and CDR2 are LNHNV and YYDKDF (reference sequence). The CDR3 reads CATSRGGIDGYTF. CDR3 nucleotides: TGTGCCACCAGCAGAGGAGGGATTGATGGCTACACCTTC.

The V gene is TRBV2, the J gene TRBJ1-2, with D perhaps TRBD1 (5 bases). V lost 3 bases, J lost 2 bases, and 7 bases lay in between. Germline CDR1 and CDR2: SNHLY and FYNNEI. This CDR3 has 13 amino acids. In nucleotides, the CDR3 is TGTGCCAGCAGTGAGTCAGGGAACTATGGCTACACCTTC. It specifies CASSESGNYGYTF.

This rearrangement joins TRBV4-2 to TRBJ2-7; D possibly corresponds to TRBD1 (5 bases). There are 15 residues in the CDR3. Trimming shortened V by 1 base and J by 4 bases, and 14 bases separated the two germline ends. From germline, CDR1 is LGHNA and CDR2 YNFKEQ. CDR3 amino acids: CASSQGGQGTYEQYF. CDR3 bases: TGTGCCAGCAGCCAAGGTGGGCAGGGAACTTACGAGCAGTACTTC.

The rearrangement links TRBV18 to TRBJ2-5, with TRBD2 identical over 10 bases. This CDR3 has 17 amino acids. Germline CDR1 KGHSH, CDR2 LQKENI. V lost 2 bases and J lost 4; bases outside the gene matches: 10. The CDR3 DNA follows: TGTGCCAGCTCACCAAACCTGCGATTAGCGGGGGGAGAGACCCAGTACTTC. Amino acids: CASSPNLRLAGGETQYF.

The rearrangement links TRBV24-1 to TRBJ2-3, with unresolved D. Germline V CDR1 and CDR2: KGHDR, SFDVKD. This CDR3 has 12 residues. The V and J ends lost 7 bases and 0 bases respectively, with 4 bases between them. The CDR3 nucleotides are TGTGCCACCAGGGCTAGCACAGATACGCAGTATTTT. This translates into CATRASTDTQYF.

The chain employs TRBV5-1 and TRBJ2-7, with 9 bases identical to TRBD1. In germline, CDR1 is SGHRS, CDR2 YFSETQ. The ends lost 5 bases at V and 6 bases at J; junction bases unmatched: 9. The CDR3 consists of 14 residues. The CDR3 nucleotides are TGCGCCAGCAGTCCAGGGGACAGGGAGTCCGAGCAGTACTTC. Protein: CASSPGDRESEQYF.

The sample holds a few counts of this clone. This sequence joins TRBV15 and TRBJ2-5, with D possibly being TRBD2 (6 bases). This CDR3 is built from 17 residues. V lost 0 bases and J lost 2, with 16 bases in between. Per germline, CDR1 LNHNV and CDR2 YYDKDF (reference sequence). CDR3 in DNA: TGTGCCACCAGCAGAGACGGAGGAGGGTCGGGTCAAGAGACCCAGTACTTC. Amino acid sequence: CATSRDGGGSGQETQYF.

The table lists this clone with a count of one. The J gene is TRBJ1-1, the V gene TRBV6-5; weak D call: TRBD1 (5 bases). V gave up 6 bases and J gave up 4 bases, with 12 bases separating them. The CDR3 has 13 amino acids. The germline gives CDR1 MNHEY, CDR2 SVGAGI. The DNA for the CDR3 is TGTGCCAGCAGCTTGACAGACGGCACTGAAGCTTTCTTT. Its translation is CASSLTDGTEAFF.

V gene TRBV6-6 combines with J gene TRBJ2-3, with TRBD2 matching over 11 bases. The CDR3 is 20 residues long. Trimming at V came to 7 bases and at J to 2 bases, leaving 20 bases not matched to a gene. Germline V gives CDR1 MNHNY, CDR2 SVGAGI (reference sequence). The CDR3 coding sequence is TGTGCCAGCACCTACCGGCCGACTAGCGGGGCAACCGGGCCCACAGATACGCAGTATTTT. Protein sequence: CASTYRPTSGATGPTDTQYF.

This sequence joins TRBV19 and TRBJ1-5; 8 nucleotides line up with TRBD1. Germline CDR1 and CDR2: LNHDA and SQIVND (reference sequence). V lost 5 bases, J lost 6 bases, and 12 bases stayed unmatched. This CDR3 has 16 residues. The CDR3 DNA reads as TGTGCCAGTAGTCTAGGAGGACAGGGCCTAGTTCAGCCCCAGCATTTT. Protein sequence: CASSLGGQGLVQPQHF.

The chain has TRBV4-1 and TRBJ2-5; 8 nucleotides line up with TRBD2. CDR3 size: 14 residues. The trim removed 4 bases at V and 4 bases at J, leaving 5 bases unmatched. Germline V gene data show CDR1 as MGHRA and CDR2 as YSYEKL. CDR3 DNA: TGCGCCAGCAGCCTAGGACTAGCACCAGAGACCCAGTACTTC. This encodes CASSLGLAPETQYF.

The chain combines TRBV6-6 with TRBJ1-1; D unresolved. The CDR3 has 14 amino acids. Germline loops: CDR1 MNHNY, CDR2 SVGAGI (reference sequence). V lost 2 bases to trimming and J lost 0 bases, with 7 bases between them. CDR3 protein: CASSYAEVNTEAFF. The CDR3 nucleotides read TGTGCCAGCAGTTACGCCGAGGTGAACACTGAAGCTTTCTTT.

CDR3 region: CASSSDNQAGELFF. CDR3 DNA sequence: TGTGCCAGCAGCTCGGACAACCAAGCCGGGGAGCTGTTTTTT. The J gene is TRBJ2-2, the V gene TRBV7-3, with a weak D call TRBD1 (5 bases). The V end lost 4 bases, the J end lost 6 bases, and 12 bases lay between the germline ends. The CDR3 extends over 14 amino acids. Germline assignment: CDR1 SGHTA and CDR2 FQGTGA.

J is TRBJ1-1 and V is TRBV11-2; D not resolved. The CDR3 runs to 16 residues. Germline-derived CDR1 and CDR2 are SGHAT and FQNNGV. Between the trimmed V and J ends, which lost 1 base and 3 bases, there was a span of 15 bases. CDR3 sequence: CASSLGLAVGDTEAFF. Here the CDR3 DNA reads TGTGCCAGCAGCTTAGGGTTGGCAGTCGGGGACACTGAAGCTTTCTTT. The variable domain in full, completed from reference TRBV11-2 and TRBJ1-1, reads EAGVAQSPRYKIIEKRQSVAFWCNPISGHATLYWYQQILGQGPKLLIQFQNNGVVDDSQLPKDRFSAERLKGVDSTLKIQPAKLEDSAVYLCASSLGLAVGDTEAFFGQGTRLTVV.

The rearrangement uses TRBV4-1 and TRBJ1-4; D is perhaps TRBD1 (5 bases). CDR3 length equals 14 residues. Trimming pared 4 bases from V and 4 bases from J, leaving 10 bases between. CDR1 is MGHRA, CDR2 YSYEKL, per germline. DNA for the CDR3: TGCGCCAGCAGCCTTCGCAGGGATAATGAAAAACTGTTTTTT. This gives the protein CASSLRRDNEKLFF.

The J gene is TRBJ2-1, the V gene TRBV27; TRBD1 matches at 8 bases. The germline V gene encodes CDR1 MNHEY and CDR2 SMNVEV (reference sequence). There are 16 residues in the CDR3. Trimming at V came to 4 bases and at J to 9 bases, leaving 14 bases not matched to a gene. CDR3 region: CASSSLRTGSGSEQFF. The CDR3 nucleotides are TGTGCCAGCAGTTCCTTAAGGACAGGGAGTGGAAGTGAGCAGTTCTTC.

V gene TRBV7-6 combines with J gene TRBJ2-1; 13 nucleotides match TRBD2. The CDR3 is 16 residues long. The germline gives CDR1 SGHVS, CDR2 FNYEAQ. Trimming cost V 4 bases and J 2 bases; bases outside gene matches: 2. The CDR3 loop is CASSSGTSGTYNEQFF. The DNA for the CDR3 is TGTGCCAGCAGCTCCGGGACTAGCGGGACCTACAATGAGCAGTTCTTC.

This clone appeared a single time. This chain uses TRBV27 with TRBJ2-7; D gene ambiguous. Germline V gene data show CDR1 as MNHEY and CDR2 as SMNVEV (reference sequence). Between the trimmed V and J ends, which lost 8 bases and 4 bases, there was a span of 9 bases. This CDR3 has 11 residues. The CDR3 here is CASPAVYEQYV. The CDR3 nucleotides are TGTGCCAGCCCCGCGGTTTACGAGCAGTACGTC.